This T cell receptor (beta chain) emerged from a study of blood T cell repertoires in COVID-19. Turning to the study itself: From the United States, Italy and Spain came samples of acute and convalescent COVID-19. The analysed material was cDNA or gDNA that came from T cells, B-cell-depleted T cells, or PBMCs.

In the original processing: Amplification of reference gene primers provided the estimated nucleated cell counts. Profiled with immunoSEQ multiplex PCR; TCRdb holds only in-frame clones, not every one. Clone size and V and J calls were adopted from that table, with D and trimming inferred from the DNA. The sample records over 250,000 clones, 75% to 90% being singletons. This clone was recorded only once. Germline lookup yields CDR1 SGHTA and CDR2 FQGNSA. With 6 bases clipped from V and 2 bases from J, the junction kept 10 bases outside the gene matches. CDR3 size: 16 residues. The sequence derives from an older woman with acute or convalescent COVID-19. The V and J genes are TRBV7-2 and TRBJ1-1, with 9 bases aligning to TRBD1. Sequences were obtained from peripheral blood. The chain's CDR3 is CASRPPGQGINTEAFF. Written as DNA, the CDR3 is TGTGCCAGCAGACCCCCAGGACAGGGGATAAACACTGAAGCTTTCTTT.